Below are 28 T cell receptor beta chains sequenced from a single sample in a study of intratumoral heterogeneity in liver cancer. Profiled with immunoSEQ multiplex PCR; TCRdb holds only in-frame clones, not every one. Of 2,500 to 3,000 clones listed, over 55% are singletons. Tumour samples came from separate, distinct regions of the hepatocellular carcinoma nodule. This specimen consisted of tumor tissue, obtained before any cancer treatment. The receptor set was obtained from a woman in her 70s with hepatocellular carcinoma.

This chain connects TRBV12-3 or TRBV12-4 to TRBJ1-1, with a possible D match to TRBD1 (5 bases). With 8 bases removed from V and 1 base from J, the gap between germline ends came to 11 bases. The CDR3 extends over 13 amino acids. The CDR3 DNA is TGTGCCAGCCCCGTTCAGGGGAACACTGAAGCTTTCTTT. This encodes CASPVQGNTEAFF.

This clone was picked up a small number of times. The chain joins TRBV6-5 to TRBJ1-3, with a weak D call TRBD1 (6 bases). Germline-derived CDR1 and CDR2 are MNHEY and SVGAGI. The CDR3 totals 15 residues. Trimming shortened V by 6 bases and J by 0 bases, and 12 bases separated the two germline ends. The chain's CDR3 is CASSPGHSSGNTIYF. CDR3 sequence (DNA): TGTGCCAGCAGCCCGGGACATTCCTCTGGAAACACCATATATTTT.

This clone was seen a few times. The rearrangement links TRBV14 to TRBJ1-3; D ambiguous. The germline gives CDR1 SGHDN, CDR2 FVKESK. The V end lost 0 bases, the J end lost 9 bases, and 9 bases lay between the germline ends. The CDR3 is made up of 13 amino acids. In nucleotides, the CDR3 is TGTGCCAGCAGCCAAGATCTGTATTCCACCATATATTTT. Its translation: CASSQDLYSTIYF.

V usage is TRBV6-5 and J usage is TRBJ2-1; 12 bases align to TRBD2. The germline V gene has CDR1 MNHEY and CDR2 SVGAGI. V shed 9 bases, J shed 6 bases, and the junction held 6 bases outside the gene matches. This CDR3 has 14 amino acids. CDR3 sequence (DNA): TGTGCCAGTCAGACTAGCGGGAGCTCCAATGAGCAGTTCTTC. Protein: CASQTSGSSNEQFF.

The V call is TRBV19, the J call TRBJ2-3; D perhaps matches TRBD1 (6 bases). In germline, CDR1 is LNHDA, CDR2 SQIVND (reference sequence). This CDR3 has 13 amino acids. Trimming removed 7 bases at V and 5 bases at J, with 13 bases between. The CDR3 DNA reads TGTGCCAGTAAGGGGGATTTGGGAGATACGCAGTATTTT. Translating gives CASKGDLGDTQYF.

The chain couples TRBV11-2 to TRBJ2-7, with D maybe TRBD1 (5 bases). CDR3 length: 13 amino acids. Trimming left V 1 base short and J 5 bases short, with 9 bases between. CDR1 SGHAT and CDR2 FQNNGV come from the germline V gene. The CDR3 here is CASSLAKGNEQYF. CDR3 sequence (DNA): TGTGCCAGCAGCTTAGCTAAGGGGAACGAGCAGTACTTC.

The chain carries TRBV10-2 and TRBJ2-1; possibly TRBD2 for D (6 bases). The CDR3 runs 13 residues. The germline V gene has CDR1 WSHSY and CDR2 SAAADI. The ends were cut back, 8 bases at V and 7 bases at J, with 15 bases in the middle. The CDR3 reads CASRGSGKNEQFF. The CDR3 DNA reads as TGCGCCAGCCGGGGTAGCGGAAAAAATGAGCAGTTCTTC.

V and J are TRBV5-1 and TRBJ2-1, with a weak D call TRBD1 (6 bases). V shed 4 bases and J shed 4 bases, with 18 bases lying between them. There are 16 residues in the CDR3. The germline V gene has CDR1 SGHRS and CDR2 YFSETQ. CDR3 amino acids: CASSPTGQGGYNEQFF. The CDR3 nucleotides read TGCGCCAGCAGCCCGACAGGTCAAGGGGGATACAATGAGCAGTTCTTC.

This chain connects TRBV3-1 (or the pseudogene TRBV3-2) to TRBJ2-1, with 9 bases identical to TRBD2. This CDR3 has 15 amino acids. The germline gives CDR1 LGHDT, CDR2 YNNKEL (reference sequence). V lost 2 bases, J lost 7 bases, and 6 bases stayed unmatched. The CDR3 reads CASSQLGTSWNEQFF. The CDR3 DNA reads as TGTGCCAGCAGCCAACTCGGGACTAGCTGGAATGAGCAGTTCTTC.

In this sample, this clone turned up a few times. V is TRBV14 and J is TRBJ2-6; weak D call: TRBD1 (5 bases). The V gene's germline CDR1 is SGHDN and CDR2 FVKESK. Deletions cut 3 bases from V and 1 base from J, with 10 bases between. The CDR3 has 16 residues. CDR3 bases: TGTGCCAGCAGCCAGGGGCCTTCATCTGGGGCCAACGTCCTGACTTTC. It codes for CASSQGPSSGANVLTF.

The chain combines TRBV13 with TRBJ2-5; D uncertain. The CDR3 has 14 residues. Deletions cut 3 bases from V and 3 bases from J, with 11 bases between. Germline V gene lookup returns CDR1 PRHDT and CDR2 FYEKMQ (reference sequence). CDR3 nucleotide sequence: TGTGCCAGCAGCTTCCCCGCGGAAGAAGAGACCCAGTACTTC. Translating gives CASSFPAEEETQYF.

The chain employs TRBV27 and TRBJ1-2; tentatively, D is TRBD1 (6 bases). The V gene lost 5 bases and the J gene lost 4 bases, with 20 bases spanning the gap. The CDR3 sequence is 16 residues long. Germline V CDR1 and CDR2: MNHEY, SMNVEV (reference sequence). Here the CDR3 DNA reads TGTGCCAGCAGTCCTGGGACTCGCGGGGGCATCTATGGCTACACCTTC. Translated, it gives CASSPGTRGGIYGYTF.

The CDR3 DNA reads as TGTGCCATCAGACTGACCAACTCTGGGGCCAACGTCCTGACTTTC. Its translation is CAIRLTNSGANVLTF. This chain connects TRBV10-3 to TRBJ2-6; D is undetermined. Germline V gene lookup returns CDR1 ENHRY and CDR2 SYGVKD. The ends were cut back, 6 bases at V and 0 bases at J, with 9 bases in the middle. This CDR3 comprises 15 residues.

The V call is TRBV28, the J call TRBJ2-3; D remains ambiguous. The germline gives CDR1 MDHEN, CDR2 SYDVKM. This CDR3 region has 11 residues. Trimming left V 8 bases short and J 1 base short, with 4 bases between. The CDR3 region is CASGGTDTQYF. The DNA for the CDR3 is TGTGCCAGCGGGGGCACAGATACGCAGTATTTT.

The J gene is TRBJ2-3, the V gene TRBV3-1 (or the pseudogene TRBV3-2); tentative D call: TRBD1 (6 bases). CDR3 length: 15 amino acids. CDR1 LGHDT and CDR2 YNNKEL come from the germline V gene (reference sequence). Trimming pared 0 bases from V and 6 bases from J, leaving 13 bases between. CDR3: CASSQDGGGGDTQYF. The CDR3 region has the DNA TGTGCCAGCAGCCAAGATGGGGGCGGCGGGGATACGCAGTATTTT.

The V and J genes are TRBV3-1 (or the pseudogene TRBV3-2) and TRBJ2-7, with D unclear. CDR1 and CDR2 from the germline V gene are LGHDT and YNNKEL (reference sequence). The CDR3 sequence is 14 residues long. V was cut by 4 bases and J by 3 bases, with 13 bases left in between. For the CDR3, the DNA is TGTGCCAGCAGCCCTATTGACCGAAACTACGAGCAGTACTTC. Encoded protein: CASSPIDRNYEQYF.

This chain links TRBV11-3 with TRBJ2-2; D is unresolved. Germline V gene lookup returns CDR1 SGHNT and CDR2 YENEEA. The CDR3 extends over 13 amino acids. The germline V and J ends were trimmed by 5 bases and 7 bases, with 11 bases remaining between them. Here the CDR3 reads CASSTDGSGELFF. CDR3 nucleotide sequence: TGTGCCAGCAGCACAGACGGTAGCGGGGAGCTGTTTTTT.

This clone was seen a handful of times. The chain joins TRBV6-5 to TRBJ1-1; TRBD1 might be the D (6 bases). CDR3 length: 15 residues. V lost 0 bases to trimming and J lost 3 bases, with 11 bases between them. Germline CDR1 and CDR2: MNHEY and SVGAGI. As DNA, the CDR3 is TGTGCCAGCAGTTACTCCCAGGGGAAGGACACTGAAGCTTTCTTT. Amino acid sequence: CASSYSQGKDTEAFF.

The V and J genes are TRBV12-3 or TRBV12-4 and TRBJ1-1; no definite D call. Trimming took off 2 bases at V and 4 bases at J, with 8 bases between the two ends. The CDR3 totals 13 residues. This chain's CDR3 is CASSLNSATEAFF. The CDR3 nucleotides are TGTGCCAGCAGTTTAAATTCGGCCACTGAAGCTTTCTTT.

A remark on this clone: A junction end diverges from the germline sequence, so it may reflect a read error. The V and J genes are TRBV2 and TRBJ2-7, with TRBD1 matching 8 bases. The CDR3 runs 15 residues. CDR1 SNHLY and CDR2 FYNNEI come from the germline V gene. The CDR3 spells CASSLTGTGSHEQYF. CDR3 coding DNA: TGTGCCAGCAGCCTCACCGGGACAGGCTCCCACGAGCAGTACTTC.

This clone was detected only once. CDR3 DNA sequence: TGCGCCAGCAGCTTGGAAGGCGGGACAGGGTATGGCTACACCTTC. This encodes CASSLEGGTGYGYTF. The rearrangement uses TRBV5-1 and TRBJ1-2, with 9 bases matching TRBD1. The CDR3 has 15 amino acids. V lost 0 bases and J lost 5; bases outside the gene matches: 5. Per the germline V gene, CDR1 is SGHRS and CDR2 is YFSETQ.

This clone has more than one count but fewer than ten. This chain uses TRBV30 with TRBJ1-1; possibly TRBD1 for D (5 bases). With 4 bases removed from V and 6 bases from J, the gap between germline ends came to 9 bases. Germline V gene lookup returns CDR1 GTSNPN and CDR2 SVGIG (reference sequence). There are 11 residues in the CDR3. The CDR3: CAWTGEAEAFF. The CDR3 DNA sequence: TGTGCCTGGACGGGGGAGGCTGAAGCTTTCTTT.

This chain joins TRBV3-1 (or the pseudogene TRBV3-2) and TRBJ1-3; D is ambiguous. CDR1 is LGHDT, CDR2 YNNKEL, per germline (reference sequence). V was trimmed by 4 bases and J by 6 bases, leaving 4 bases between them. The CDR3 runs 11 residues. The CDR3 spells CASSRQNTIYF. In nucleotides, the CDR3 is TGTGCCAGCAGCCGACAAAACACCATATATTTT.

By sample fraction, this clone is large. CDR3 residues: CASSEAQRQGILETQYF. CDR3 DNA: TGTGCCAGCAGTGAAGCGCAACGGCAGGGGATTTTGGAGACCCAGTACTTC. This chain joins TRBV6-1 and TRBJ2-5, with D maybe TRBD1 (6 bases). This CDR3 is 17 amino acids long. V was trimmed by 0 bases and J by 5 bases, leaving 19 bases between them. The germline V gene has CDR1 MNHNS and CDR2 SASEGT.

V is TRBV3-1 (or the pseudogene TRBV3-2) and J is TRBJ2-7, with 9 positions matching TRBD1. This CDR3 is built from 15 residues. After removal of 1 base from V and 7 bases from J, the junction contained 8 bases not matched to a gene. The germline gives CDR1 LGHDT, CDR2 YNNKEL (reference sequence). CDR3 residues: CASSQGGTGSREQYF. The CDR3 DNA is TGTGCCAGCAGCCAAGGTGGGACAGGGTCCCGAGAGCAGTACTTC.

The chain joins TRBV6-5 to TRBJ1-6, with no clear D. The ends were cut back, 8 bases at V and 4 bases at J, with 12 bases in the middle. CDR3 length equals 14 residues. Germline V gene data show CDR1 as MNHEY and CDR2 as SVGAGI. The CDR3 bases are TGTGCCAGCTCTTCGGGTCCTTATAATTCACCCCTCCACTTT. This translates into CASSSGPYNSPLHF.

This clone was detected only a few times. The chain combines TRBV5-4 with TRBJ2-3, with 7 bases aligning to TRBD2. The CDR3 spans 15 residues. Trimming took 5 bases from V and 1 from J; bases not matched to a gene: 7. Germline-derived CDR1 and CDR2 are SGHNT and YYREEE (reference sequence). In nucleotides, the CDR3 is TGTGCCAGCAGACTAGGGAGCGGGGGCACAGATACGCAGTATTTT. Residues: CASRLGSGGTDTQYF.

V gene TRBV5-1 combines with J gene TRBJ2-3, with TRBD2 identical over 7 bases. Trimming cost V 5 bases and J 3 bases; bases outside gene matches: 3. Germline loops: CDR1 SGHRS, CDR2 YFSETQ. CDR3 length: 13 residues. CDR3 residues: CASSSGHTDTQYF. For the CDR3, the DNA is TGCGCCAGCAGTAGCGGGCATACAGATACGCAGTATTTT.